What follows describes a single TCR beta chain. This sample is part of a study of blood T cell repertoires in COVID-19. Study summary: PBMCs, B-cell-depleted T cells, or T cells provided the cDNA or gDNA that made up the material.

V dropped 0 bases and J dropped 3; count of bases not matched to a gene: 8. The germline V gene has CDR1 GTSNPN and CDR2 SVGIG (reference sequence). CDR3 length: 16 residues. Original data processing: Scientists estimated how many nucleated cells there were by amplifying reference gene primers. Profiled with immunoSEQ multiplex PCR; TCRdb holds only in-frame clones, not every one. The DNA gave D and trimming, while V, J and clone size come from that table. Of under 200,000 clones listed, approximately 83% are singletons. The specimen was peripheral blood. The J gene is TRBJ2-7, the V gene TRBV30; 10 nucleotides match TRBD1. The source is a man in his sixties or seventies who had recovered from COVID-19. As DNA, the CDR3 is TGTGCCTGGAGTGTATGGGGGGGACAGGGGTTCTACGAGCAGTACTTC. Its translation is CAWSVWGGQGFYEQYF.